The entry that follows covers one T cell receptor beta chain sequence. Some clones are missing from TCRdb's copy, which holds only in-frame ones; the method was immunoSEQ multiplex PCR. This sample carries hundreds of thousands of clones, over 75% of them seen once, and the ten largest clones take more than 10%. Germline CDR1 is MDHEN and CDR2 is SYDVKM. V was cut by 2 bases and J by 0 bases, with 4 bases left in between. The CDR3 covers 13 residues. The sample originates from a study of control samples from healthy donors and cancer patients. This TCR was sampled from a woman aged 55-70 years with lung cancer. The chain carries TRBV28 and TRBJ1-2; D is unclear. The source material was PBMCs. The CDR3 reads CASSLRTNYGYTF. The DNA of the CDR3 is TGTGCCAGCAGTTTACGGACTAACTATGGCTACACCTTC.